The rows below give T cell receptor beta chains drawn from one sample of a study of long-term antiretroviral therapy in people with HIV. The data were produced by immunoSEQ multiplex PCR, yet TCRdb's version contains in-frame clones alone and is incomplete. The sample shows approximately 18,000 clones, approximately 91% of them seen only once. Sequencing was performed on unsorted PBMCs, taken 0.6 years after starting antiretroviral therapy. The origin of the receptors is a woman in her thirties or forties with HIV. Both conserved end residues are part of each CDR3. The D gene is left open where the match is weak. Clone size is shown for a subset of rows, as once, few, many or a class of expanded clone.

j_call: TRBJ1-4
cdr3_length: 14
v_call: TRBV7-9
clone_size: once
d_call: NA
cdr3_nt: TGTGCCAGCAGCTTAGGAGGTGGCTATGAAAAACTGTTTTTT
cdr3_aa: CASSLGGGYEKLFF

j_call: TRBJ2-2
cdr3_length: 13
v_call: TRBV30
clone_size: NA
d_call: NA
cdr3_nt: TGTGCCTGGAGTGTCCAGGGAATCGGGGAGCTGTTTTTT
cdr3_aa: CAWSVQGIGELFF

j_call: TRBJ1-6
cdr3_length: 16
v_call: TRBV19
clone_size: once
d_call: TRBD1
cdr3_nt: TGTGCCAGTAGTACCCCCCCCGGGACAGGGGATTCACCCCTCCACTTT
cdr3_aa: CASSTPPGTGDSPLHF

j_call: TRBJ1-2
cdr3_length: 14
v_call: TRBV7-2
clone_size: NA
d_call: NA
cdr3_nt: TGTGCCAGCAGCTTAGCGCTGATTAACTATGGCTACACCTTC
cdr3_aa: CASSLALINYGYTF

j_call: TRBJ1-2
cdr3_length: 14
v_call: TRBV19
clone_size: NA
d_call: NA
cdr3_nt: TGTGCCAGTCACAAGGGGCGCGGGGCCTATGGCTACACCTTC
cdr3_aa: CASHKGRGAYGYTF

j_call: TRBJ1-1
cdr3_length: 14
v_call: TRBV30
clone_size: NA
d_call: NA
cdr3_nt: TGTGCCTGGAGTGCGCTGGTTAGGGGAACTGAAGCTTTCTTT
cdr3_aa: CAWSALVRGTEAFF

j_call: TRBJ2-1
cdr3_length: 19
v_call: TRBV7-2
clone_size: NA
d_call: NA
cdr3_nt: TGTGCCAGCAGCTTAGGGGGGAGGGGACACTATCTGGGGATTAATGAGCAGTTCTTC
cdr3_aa: CASSLGGRGHYLGINEQFF

j_call: TRBJ1-2
cdr3_length: 13
v_call: TRBV30
clone_size: NA
d_call: NA
cdr3_nt: TGTGCCTGGAGTGAAGGGGGAGGGTATGGCTACACCTTC
cdr3_aa: CAWSEGGGYGYTF

j_call: TRBJ1-2
cdr3_length: 13
v_call: TRBV5-5
clone_size: NA
d_call: NA
cdr3_nt: TGTGCCAGCAGCTTGGCAGGCGACTATGGCTACACCTTC
cdr3_aa: CASSLAGDYGYTF

j_call: TRBJ2-3
cdr3_length: 12
v_call: TRBV2
clone_size: once
d_call: NA
cdr3_nt: TGTGCCAGCACTCTTAGCACAGATACGCAGTATTTT
cdr3_aa: CASTLSTDTQYF

j_call: TRBJ2-6
cdr3_length: 17
v_call: TRBV19
clone_size: NA
d_call: TRBD1
cdr3_nt: TGTGCCAGCCGACAGGGGCAAGGTTTTTCTGGGGCCAACGTCCTGACTTTC
cdr3_aa: CASRQGQGFSGANVLTF

j_call: TRBJ1-1
cdr3_length: 13
v_call: TRBV4-3
clone_size: NA
d_call: NA
cdr3_nt: TGCGCCAGCAGCCATTACAGGAGCACTGAAGCTTTCTTT
cdr3_aa: CASSHYRSTEAFF

j_call: TRBJ1-1
cdr3_length: 11
v_call: TRBV19
clone_size: NA
d_call: NA
cdr3_nt: TGTGCCAGTCAACGGGACACTGAAGCTTTCTTT
cdr3_aa: CASQRDTEAFF

j_call: TRBJ1-2
cdr3_length: 14
v_call: TRBV6-5
clone_size: NA
d_call: NA
cdr3_nt: TGTGCCAGCAGGTTGGACCGAATGGGCTATGGCTACACCTTC
cdr3_aa: CASRLDRMGYGYTF

j_call: TRBJ1-1
cdr3_length: 15
v_call: TRBV11-3
clone_size: NA
d_call: TRBD1
cdr3_nt: TGTGCCAGCAGCTTAGGGCCAGGGGGCCGCACTGAAGCTTTCTTT
cdr3_aa: CASSLGPGGRTEAFF

j_call: TRBJ2-1
cdr3_length: 15
v_call: TRBV9
clone_size: NA
d_call: NA
cdr3_nt: TGTGCCAGCAGCGTAGCCCAGGGCGGAGGTAATGAGCAGTTCTTC
cdr3_aa: CASSVAQGGGNEQFF

j_call: TRBJ2-2
cdr3_length: 15
v_call: TRBV10-2
clone_size: NA
d_call: NA
cdr3_nt: TGCGCCAGCGGGTTTGGGGGGGCGGAGCTCGGGGAGCTGTTTTTT
cdr3_aa: CASGFGGAELGELFF

j_call: TRBJ1-2
cdr3_length: 12
v_call: TRBV27
clone_size: few
d_call: TRBD1
cdr3_nt: TGTGCCAGCAGCGGGACAGATGATGGCTACACCTTC
cdr3_aa: CASSGTDDGYTF

j_call: TRBJ1-6
cdr3_length: 15
v_call: TRBV6-5
clone_size: few
d_call: NA
cdr3_nt: TGTGCCAGCAGTTACTCGGTCGCAGGGACGGTCCCCCTCCACTTT
cdr3_aa: CASSYSVAGTVPLHF

j_call: TRBJ2-5
cdr3_length: 15
v_call: TRBV5-1
clone_size: NA
d_call: TRBD2
cdr3_nt: TGCGCCAGCAGCTTGGGACTAGCGGGAAAAGAGACCCAGTACTTC
cdr3_aa: CASSLGLAGKETQYF

j_call: TRBJ2-1
cdr3_length: 11
v_call: TRBV25-1
clone_size: few
d_call: NA
cdr3_nt: TGTGCCACTTCTACCTACAATGAGCAGTTCTTC
cdr3_aa: CATSTYNEQFF

j_call: TRBJ2-3
cdr3_length: 16
v_call: TRBV7-2
clone_size: NA
d_call: NA
cdr3_nt: TGTGCCAGCAGCTTAGGGGCTGACGAATTCACAGATACGCAGTATTTT
cdr3_aa: CASSLGADEFTDTQYF

j_call: TRBJ1-5
cdr3_length: 16
v_call: TRBV7-8
clone_size: NA
d_call: NA
cdr3_nt: TGTGCCAGCAGCTTAGAAGCTAGGAGGAGGATTCGGCCCCAGCATTTT
cdr3_aa: CASSLEARRRIRPQHF

j_call: TRBJ2-7
cdr3_length: 15
v_call: TRBV7-2
clone_size: NA
d_call: TRBD2
cdr3_nt: TGTGCCAGCAGCACCAGCGGGGTTATCGGGAGCGAGCAGTACTTC
cdr3_aa: CASSTSGVIGSEQYF

j_call: TRBJ2-7
cdr3_length: 15
v_call: TRBV27
clone_size: NA
d_call: NA
cdr3_nt: TGTGCCAGCAGTTTATCGAGAGGGACGGCTGCCGAGCAGTACTTC
cdr3_aa: CASSLSRGTAAEQYF

j_call: TRBJ1-2
cdr3_length: 14
v_call: TRBV29-1
clone_size: once
d_call: NA
cdr3_nt: TGCAGCGTTGAAGACACCTATTCTAACTATGGCTACACCTTC
cdr3_aa: CSVEDTYSNYGYTF

j_call: TRBJ2-7
cdr3_length: 15
v_call: TRBV5-4
clone_size: NA
d_call: TRBD1
cdr3_nt: TGTGCCAGCAGCTCCGGGACAGTCAAATCCTACGAGCAGTACTTC
cdr3_aa: CASSSGTVKSYEQYF

j_call: TRBJ1-3
cdr3_length: 14
v_call: TRBV29-1
clone_size: NA
d_call: TRBD1
cdr3_nt: TGCAGCGTTACACAGGGGTTATCTGGAAACACCATATATTTT
cdr3_aa: CSVTQGLSGNTIYF

j_call: TRBJ2-7
cdr3_length: 14
v_call: TRBV5-5
clone_size: NA
d_call: NA
cdr3_nt: TGTGCCAGCAGGGCCCAGGCAGGGACCTACGAGCAGTACTTC
cdr3_aa: CASRAQAGTYEQYF

j_call: TRBJ1-4
cdr3_length: 12
v_call: TRBV2
clone_size: NA
d_call: NA
cdr3_nt: TGTGCCAGCACAATCGAAGGGGAAAAACTGTTTTTT
cdr3_aa: CASTIEGEKLFF

j_call: TRBJ1-3
cdr3_length: 16
v_call: TRBV7-2
clone_size: NA
d_call: NA
cdr3_nt: TGTGCCAGCAGCCCCCATGGGAGGGACGCTGGAAACACCATATATTTT
cdr3_aa: CASSPHGRDAGNTIYF

j_call: TRBJ2-2
cdr3_length: 15
v_call: TRBV6-1
clone_size: NA
d_call: NA
cdr3_nt: TGTGCCAGCAGTGAACGGGGATTGAACACCGGGGAGCTGTTTTTT
cdr3_aa: CASSERGLNTGELFF

j_call: TRBJ2-5
cdr3_length: 18
v_call: TRBV10-3
clone_size: once
d_call: NA
cdr3_nt: TGTGCCATCAGTGAGCGGATCAGCCTGACAGGGGAGGGAGAGACCCAGTACTTC
cdr3_aa: CAISERISLTGEGETQYF

j_call: TRBJ2-1
cdr3_length: 14
v_call: TRBV5-1
clone_size: NA
d_call: NA
cdr3_nt: TGCGCCAGCAGCTTGGGGCCTAGTCAAGATGAGCAGTTCTTC
cdr3_aa: CASSLGPSQDEQFF

j_call: TRBJ1-6
cdr3_length: 15
v_call: TRBV13
clone_size: NA
d_call: TRBD1
cdr3_nt: TGTGCCAGCAGCTTACGACAGGGCGCGAATTCACCCCTCCACTTT
cdr3_aa: CASSLRQGANSPLHF

j_call: TRBJ2-3
cdr3_length: 14
v_call: TRBV5-1
clone_size: few
d_call: NA
cdr3_nt: TGCGCCAGCAGCTCGAGACACAGCACAGATACGCAGTATTTT
cdr3_aa: CASSSRHSTDTQYF

j_call: TRBJ2-1
cdr3_length: 15
v_call: TRBV5-1
clone_size: once
d_call: NA
cdr3_nt: TGCGCCAGCAGCAAGTCGACCGAGCAGTACAATGAGCAGTTCTTC
cdr3_aa: CASSKSTEQYNEQFF

j_call: TRBJ1-2
cdr3_length: 15
v_call: TRBV9
clone_size: NA
d_call: NA
cdr3_nt: TGTGCCAGCAGCGTAGGAGTGGGGTCGGACTATGGCTACACCTTC
cdr3_aa: CASSVGVGSDYGYTF

j_call: TRBJ1-6
cdr3_length: 12
v_call: TRBV2
clone_size: NA
d_call: NA
cdr3_nt: TGTGCCAGCAGACTACATAATTCACCCCTCCACTTT
cdr3_aa: CASRLHNSPLHF

j_call: TRBJ1-3
cdr3_length: 15
v_call: TRBV10-1
clone_size: NA
d_call: NA
cdr3_nt: TGCGCCAGCAGCTCTGCAGGGAGCTCTGGAAACACCATATATTTT
cdr3_aa: CASSSAGSSGNTIYF

j_call: TRBJ1-5
cdr3_length: 14
v_call: TRBV4-3
clone_size: NA
d_call: NA
cdr3_nt: TGCGCCAGCAGCCAAGAATCCGGTAACCAGCCCCAGCATTTT
cdr3_aa: CASSQESGNQPQHF

j_call: TRBJ2-2
cdr3_length: 15
v_call: TRBV5-1
clone_size: NA
d_call: NA
cdr3_nt: TGCGCCAGCAGCTTGTCAGGGGTCAACACCGGGGAGCTGTTTTTT
cdr3_aa: CASSLSGVNTGELFF

j_call: TRBJ2-3
cdr3_length: 15
v_call: TRBV10-3
clone_size: NA
d_call: NA
cdr3_nt: TGTGCCATCAGTGAGAAGGTTAGGGGAACAGATACGCAGTATTTT
cdr3_aa: CAISEKVRGTDTQYF

j_call: TRBJ1-1
cdr3_length: 15
v_call: TRBV4-3
clone_size: NA
d_call: TRBD1
cdr3_nt: TGCGCCAGCAGCCGAGTCGGGGACAGGGGAACTGAAGCTTTCTTT
cdr3_aa: CASSRVGDRGTEAFF

j_call: TRBJ2-7
cdr3_length: 14
v_call: TRBV30
clone_size: NA
d_call: TRBD1
cdr3_nt: TGTGCCTGGAGAAGGGGGCCGGGCCCCTTCGAGCAGTACTTC
cdr3_aa: CAWRRGPGPFEQYF

j_call: TRBJ2-3
cdr3_length: 14
v_call: TRBV13
clone_size: NA
d_call: NA
cdr3_nt: TGTGCCAGCAGCTTAGGGTCGGGAGCGTCTACGCAGTATTTT
cdr3_aa: CASSLGSGASTQYF

j_call: TRBJ1-4
cdr3_length: 15
v_call: TRBV5-1
clone_size: NA
d_call: NA
cdr3_nt: TGCGCCAGCAGCCTTGGGGCAGCGGGTAATGAAAAACTGTTTTTT
cdr3_aa: CASSLGAAGNEKLFF

j_call: TRBJ2-5
cdr3_length: 15
v_call: TRBV27
clone_size: NA
d_call: TRBD2
cdr3_nt: TGTGCCAGCAGACCCGGCGAGCGGGGGAGGGAGACCCAGTACTTC
cdr3_aa: CASRPGERGRETQYF

j_call: TRBJ1-1
cdr3_length: 13
v_call: TRBV19
clone_size: once
d_call: NA
cdr3_nt: TGTGCCAGTAGTAAGTTCATGAACACTGAAGCTTTCTTT
cdr3_aa: CASSKFMNTEAFF

j_call: TRBJ1-4
cdr3_length: 17
v_call: TRBV4-1
clone_size: NA
d_call: NA
cdr3_nt: TGCGCCAGCAGCCTCTACTTCAGGGAGGGAGAAAATGAAAAACTGTTTTTT
cdr3_aa: CASSLYFREGENEKLFF

j_call: TRBJ1-3
cdr3_length: 15
v_call: TRBV7-6
clone_size: NA
d_call: NA
cdr3_nt: TGTGCCAGCAGCTTGCAGGGATTTTCTGGAAACACCATATATTTT
cdr3_aa: CASSLQGFSGNTIYF

j_call: TRBJ1-4
cdr3_length: 16
v_call: TRBV4-3
clone_size: NA
d_call: TRBD1
cdr3_nt: TGCGCCAGCAGCCAGGGGACAGGGGACAATAATGAAAAACTGTTTTTT
cdr3_aa: CASSQGTGDNNEKLFF

j_call: TRBJ2-3
cdr3_length: 16
v_call: TRBV5-6
clone_size: NA
d_call: TRBD2
cdr3_nt: TGTGCCAGCAGCTTGGCTCTAGCGGGGACCACAGATACGCAGTATTTT
cdr3_aa: CASSLALAGTTDTQYF

j_call: TRBJ1-2
cdr3_length: 14
v_call: TRBV7-2
clone_size: NA
d_call: TRBD1
cdr3_nt: TGTGCCAGCAGCTCGGACAGGGGGCGTTATGGCTACACCTTC
cdr3_aa: CASSSDRGRYGYTF

j_call: TRBJ1-1
cdr3_length: 16
v_call: TRBV19
clone_size: NA
d_call: NA
cdr3_nt: TGTGCCAGTACCCTGGACAGCAGTTTTTTGAACACTGAAGCTTTCTTT
cdr3_aa: CASTLDSSFLNTEAFF

j_call: TRBJ1-1
cdr3_length: 16
v_call: TRBV19
clone_size: NA
d_call: TRBD1
cdr3_nt: TGTGCCAGTAGTATGAATACAGGGGCCTCCGCCACTGAAGCTTTCTTT
cdr3_aa: CASSMNTGASATEAFF

j_call: TRBJ2-3
cdr3_length: 14
v_call: TRBV5-1
clone_size: NA
d_call: NA
cdr3_nt: TGCGCCAGCAGCTTTATTAGAGACACAGATACGCAGTATTTT
cdr3_aa: CASSFIRDTDTQYF

j_call: TRBJ1-1
cdr3_length: 15
v_call: TRBV30
clone_size: NA
d_call: NA
cdr3_nt: TGTGCCTGGGTCCCTGGGGGGCGACTAGACACTGAAGCTTTCTTT
cdr3_aa: CAWVPGGRLDTEAFF

j_call: TRBJ2-1
cdr3_length: 16
v_call: TRBV7-2
clone_size: NA
d_call: TRBD2
cdr3_nt: TGTGCCAGCAGCTTAGTCGGGACTAGCGGGGGAGGTAAGCAGTTCTTC
cdr3_aa: CASSLVGTSGGGKQFF